Listed below are T cell receptor beta chains from one sample, sequenced in a study of T cell responses to AZD1222 COVID-19 vaccine. Sequenced by immunoSEQ multiplex PCR; TCRdb stores in-frame clones only, minus some. The data contain 120,000 to 150,000 clones, around 88% of them singletons. The material was peripheral blood, obtained on day 0 of AZD1222 vaccination. Receptors originate from an adult in good health. CDR3s include the opening cysteine and the closing phenylalanine or tryptophan.

V gene,J gene,CDR3 protein
TRBV11-2,TRBJ2-7,CASRELAGGYEQYF
TRBV5-1,TRBJ1-2,CASSSGTGDYGYTF
TRBV27,TRBJ2-3,CASSLDVGFTDTQYF
TRBV12-3/TRBV12-4,TRBJ2-7,CASRRDSYEQYF
TRBV6-5,TRBJ1-2,CASGQVGGYTF
TRBV5-4,TRBJ2-3,CASSGGLAWDTQYF
TRBV27,TRBJ1-6,CASRTGGDNSPLHF
TRBV15,TRBJ1-2,CATSARQGVYGYTF
TRBV28,TRBJ1-1,CASRWTAENTEAFF
TRBV4-2,TRBJ2-1,CASSQDEGDSGQFF
TRBV6-2/TRBV6-3,TRBJ1-2,CASSPGPYGYTF
TRBV12-3/TRBV12-4,TRBJ2-7,CASRDGGGQLYF